This paragraph reports one TCR beta chain. What it binds is unknown. These data belong to a study of T cells expressing NK-cell markers. Study details: Sorted CD3+CD56+NKG2C+, CD3+CD56+NKG2C- and CD3+CD56-NKG2C+ T cells supplied TCR beta repertoires. One of eight sequenced donors was HCMV-seronegative; the other seven were seropositive. Study-level points and caveats: The study found dominant NKG2C+ clonotypes at about 1.0-7.0% of CD8+ T cells in roughly six donors. Several donors likewise had their CD3+CD56-NKG2C+ fraction led by these clonotypes.

This CDR3 is built from 13 residues. TCRdb reprocessed the 5' RACE reads; each CDR3 protein has one entry and no DNA is given. The sample shows fewer than 300,000 distinct CDR3 sequences, and more than 3.5% sits with its ten largest clones. This sequence was found in a woman aged 18 to 75 in good health. This sequence joins TRBV21-1 and TRBJ1-1. TRBV21-1 is a pseudogene segment. Sequencing used blood T cells: a sorted CD56 or NKG2C T cell subset, CD4+ or CD8+ T cells, or bulk PBMC T cells (not recorded which). CDR3: CASSKNSLTEAFF.